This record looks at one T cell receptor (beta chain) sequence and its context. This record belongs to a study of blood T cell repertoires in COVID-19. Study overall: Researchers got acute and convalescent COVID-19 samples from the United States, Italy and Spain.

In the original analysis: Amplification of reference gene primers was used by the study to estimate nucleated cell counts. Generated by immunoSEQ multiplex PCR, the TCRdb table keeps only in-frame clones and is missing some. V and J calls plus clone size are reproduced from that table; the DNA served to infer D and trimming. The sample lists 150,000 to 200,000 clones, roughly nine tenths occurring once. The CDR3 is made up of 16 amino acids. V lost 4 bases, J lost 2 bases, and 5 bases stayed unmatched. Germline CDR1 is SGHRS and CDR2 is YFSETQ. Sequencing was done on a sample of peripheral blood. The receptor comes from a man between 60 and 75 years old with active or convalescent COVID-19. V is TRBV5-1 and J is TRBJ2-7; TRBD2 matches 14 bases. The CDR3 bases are TGCGCCAGCAGCCCCGGACTAGCGGGAGGCCCCTACGAGCAGTACTTC. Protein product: CASSPGLAGGPYEQYF.